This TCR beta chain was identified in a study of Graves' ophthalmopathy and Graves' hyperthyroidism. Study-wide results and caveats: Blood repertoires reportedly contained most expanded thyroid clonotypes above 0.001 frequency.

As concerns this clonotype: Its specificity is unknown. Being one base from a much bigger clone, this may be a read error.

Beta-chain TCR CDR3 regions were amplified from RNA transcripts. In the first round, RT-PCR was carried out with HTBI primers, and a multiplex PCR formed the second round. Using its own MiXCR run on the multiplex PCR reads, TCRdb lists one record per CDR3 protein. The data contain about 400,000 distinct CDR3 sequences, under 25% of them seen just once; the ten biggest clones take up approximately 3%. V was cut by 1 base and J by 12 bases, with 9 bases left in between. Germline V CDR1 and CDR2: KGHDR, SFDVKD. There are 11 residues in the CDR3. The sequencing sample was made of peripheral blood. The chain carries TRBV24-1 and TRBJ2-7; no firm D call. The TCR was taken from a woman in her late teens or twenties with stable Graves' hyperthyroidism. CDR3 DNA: TGTGCCACCAGTGATTTCCTCCTTAGGTACGTC. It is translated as CATSDFLLRYV.